This T cell receptor (beta chain) was documented in a study of tumor and adjacent non-tumor tissue in lung cancer. Turning to the study itself: Stage I to III disease affected about nine men and 5 women aged roughly 31 to 76. Findings and limits, study-wide: Tumor TCR diversity, when higher, was linked to shorter survival.

With 2 bases clipped from V and 3 bases from J, the junction kept 4 bases outside the gene matches. Germline loops: CDR1 MDHEN, CDR2 SYDVKM. The CDR3 consists of 14 residues. The library came from three nested PCR rounds adapted from ARM-PCR protocols. TCRdb processed the multiplex PCR reads anew with MiXCR; each CDR3 protein has one entry. The data hold roughly 220,000 distinct CDR3 sequences, with 70% to 75% observed a single time. Remarks on this clonotype: Its antigen is not known.

The template was RNA from unsorted bulk tissue. Donors were chemotherapy-naive, newly diagnosed lung cancer surgical patients in China, August–late 2014. The receptor comes from a man between 60 and 70 years old with non-small cell lung cancer. Sequencing used lung tumor tissue. This chain uses TRBV28 with TRBJ2-7; 7 nucleotides align to TRBD1. The CDR3 region has the DNA TGTGCCAGCAGTTTAATTGGACAGGACTACGAGCAGTACTTC. Its translation is CASSLIGQDYEQYF.